This T cell receptor (beta chain) was recorded in a study of T-cell reconstitution after alpha-beta-depleted transplantation in children. TCRbeta library construction was performed incorporating unique molecular identifiers. TCRdb processed the PCR reads anew with MiXCR; each CDR3 protein has one entry. The table has fewer than 90,000 distinct CDR3 sequences, 7% to 8% seen once; the top ten hold about 2.3%. This clonotype appeared many times. The CDR3 spans 13 residues. The germline gives CDR1 MNHEY, CDR2 SVGAGI. V dropped 0 bases and J dropped 8 bases, with 10 bases sitting between them. The J gene is TRBJ1-2, the V gene TRBV6-5; D remains unclear. This sample comprised PBMCs from the stem cell graft donor, obtained from the stem cell graft. This sequence was found in a human donor who donated a stem cell graft to a child with acute lymphoblastic leukemia. The chain's CDR3 is CASSYSNREGYTF. CDR3 sequence (DNA): TGTGCCAGCAGTTACTCGAATAGGGAAGGCTACACCTTC.